The source of this T cell receptor (beta chain) is a study of T-cell memory formation after mild COVID-19. TCR alpha and TCR beta cDNA libraries carrying sample barcodes and UMIs were produced by 5'RACE using constant-segment primers. In TCRdb, the 5' RACE reads were re-called with MiXCR into one record per CDR3 protein. The sample has a few hundred thousand distinct CDR3 sequences, roughly 15% seen once; the top ten hold approximately 23%. Study results and caveats: Cross-reactive memory appears to have joined, as suggested by some responding clones showing up in pre-infection memory. Contracting clones localized mainly to CM and EM when CD4+ and mainly to EMRA when CD8+.

Concerning this clonotype: Its matching antigen is unknown.

This CDR3 spans 13 amino acids. Germline CDR1 and CDR2: MNHEY and SMNVEV (reference sequence). With 8 bases removed from V and 8 bases from J, the gap between germline ends came to 18 bases. The source is a man younger than 35 who had mild COVID-19 (a few samples of this study predate the infection). Cell type and time point are not known. The J gene is TRBJ2-5, the V gene TRBV27; a weak D match, TRBD2 (5 bases). The sequenced material came from PBMCs or a T cell subset sorted from them (not recorded which). CDR3: CASAGLTLETQYF. The CDR3 nucleotides are TGTGCCAGCGCGGGTCTTACTTTAGAAACCCAGTACTTC.